Below are 28 T cell receptor beta chains sequenced from a single sample in a study of T-cell memory formation after mild COVID-19. In TCRdb, the 5' RACE reads were re-called with MiXCR into one record per CDR3 protein. This sample has fewer than 700,000 distinct CDR3 sequences, with roughly 18% found just once. Sequencing used PBMCs or a T cell subset sorted from them (not recorded which). Receptors were obtained from an adult woman who had mild COVID-19 (a few samples of this study predate the infection). Cell type and time point are not known.

This clonotype was found a few times. The genes are TRBV3-1 and TRBJ2-5; D possibly corresponds to TRBD1 (6 bases). Trimming stripped 0 bases from V and 4 bases from J, with 15 bases between. The germline V gene encodes CDR1 LGHDT and CDR2 YNNKEL (reference sequence). The CDR3 sequence is 16 residues long. The CDR3 DNA reads as TGTGCCAGCAGCCAAGAACGACAGGCCGGGCTAGAGACCCAGTACTTC. Protein product: CASSQERQAGLETQYF.

The chain combines TRBV20-1 with TRBJ2-1, with TRBD2 identical over 9 bases. CDR3 length: 15 amino acids. Per the germline V gene, CDR1 is DFQATT and CDR2 is SNEGSKA (reference sequence). Here the CDR3 reads CSAPRGGAWYNEQFF. The CDR3 region has the DNA TGCAGCGCACCGCGCGGGGGGGCCTGGTACAATGAGCAGTTCTTC.

This rearrangement joins TRBV6-5 to TRBJ1-1, with D unresolved. Trimming removed 2 bases from V and 7 bases from J, with 11 bases in between. CDR1 MNHEY and CDR2 SVGAGI come from the germline V gene. This CDR3 is 13 amino acids long. The CDR3 coding sequence is TGTGCCAGCAGTTACCCGGGCCTGAATGAAGCTTTCTTT. Encoded protein: CASSYPGLNEAFF.

J is TRBJ1-1 and V is TRBV10-3, with TRBD1 identical over 10 bases. CDR1 is ENHRY and CDR2 is SYGVKD in the germline V gene. Losses at the gene ends were 6 bases for V and 4 bases for J; bases not matched to a gene: 8. The CDR3 is made up of 15 amino acids. As DNA, the CDR3 is TGTGCCATCAGGGAGACAGGGGGCATCGGCACTGAAGCTTTCTTT. Its translation: CAIRETGGIGTEAFF.

This chain connects TRBV5-1 to TRBJ2-5; 11 bases map to TRBD2. V lost 2 bases, J lost 0 bases, and 3 bases stayed unmatched. Germline-derived CDR1 and CDR2 are SGHRS and YFSETQ. The CDR3 covers 16 residues. The CDR3, as DNA: TGCGCCAGCAGCTTAGCTAGCGGGGGGTACCAAGAGACCCAGTACTTC. Its protein product is CASSLASGGYQETQYF. The complete variable domain, with remaining parts taken from reference TRBV5-1 and TRBJ2-5, reads KAGVTQTPRYLIKTRGQQVTLSCSPISGHRSVSWYQQTPGQGLQFLFEYFSETQRNKGNFPGRFSGRQFSNSRSEMNVSTLELGDSALYLCASSLASGGYQETQYFGPGTRLLVL.

This rearrangement joins TRBV7-3 to TRBJ1-1; D not resolved. The germline V gene encodes CDR1 SGHTA and CDR2 FQGTGA. Trimming shortened V by 5 bases and J by 6 bases, and 13 bases separated the two germline ends. CDR3 size: 13 residues. The CDR3 protein is CASSPHKGSEAFF. CDR3 bases: TGTGCCAGCAGCCCTCACAAGGGATCTGAAGCTTTCTTT. Variable domain in full (rest from reference TRBV7-3 and TRBJ1-1): GAGVSQTPSNKVTEKGKYVELRCDPISGHTALYWYRQSLGQGPEFLIYFQGTGAADDSGLPNDRFFAVRPEGSVSTLKIQRTERGDSAVYLCASSPHKGSEAFFGQGTRLTVV.

V and J are TRBV10-3 and TRBJ2-7; perhaps TRBD1 as D (6 bases). CDR1 ENHRY and CDR2 SYGVKD come from the germline V gene. Between the trimmed V and J ends, which lost 8 bases and 0 bases, there was a span of 11 bases. The CDR3 extends over 13 amino acids. The CDR3 DNA reads as TGTGCCATCCTTTCAGGGGACTCCTACGAGCAGTACTTC. Amino acid sequence: CAILSGDSYEQYF.

In this sample, this clonotype turned up a few times. The genes are TRBV4-2 and TRBJ2-7, with D possibly being TRBD1 (5 bases). The CDR3 runs 18 residues. From germline, CDR1 is LGHNA and CDR2 YNFKEQ. Trimming took off 0 bases at V and 1 base at J, with 19 bases between the two ends. CDR3 protein: CASSQELDRSLNSYEQYF. The CDR3 DNA is TGTGCCAGCAGCCAAGAATTAGACAGAAGCTTAAATTCCTACGAGCAGTACTTC.

The chain has TRBV4-3 and TRBJ1-1; 8 bases match TRBD1. V dropped 6 bases and J dropped 1; count of bases not matched to a gene: 7. This CDR3 has 15 amino acids. Germline loops: CDR1 LGHNA, CDR2 YSLEER. CDR3 loop: CASSETGQANTEAFF. The CDR3 DNA is TGCGCCAGCAGTGAAACGGGACAGGCGAACACTGAAGCTTTCTTT.

In nucleotides, the CDR3 is TGTGCCAGCAGTACCACCCCGGAGACCCAGTACTTC. Translating gives CASSTTPETQYF. The gene calls are TRBV12-3 or TRBV12-4 and TRBJ2-5, with D unclear. The CDR3 loop spans 12 amino acids. V lost 5 bases to trimming and J lost 5 bases, with 9 bases between them.

As DNA, the CDR3 is TGTGCCACCAGCACCAGGACAGGAGCGGGGACTGAAGCTTTCTTT. Residues: CATSTRTGAGTEAFF. This chain links TRBV15 with TRBJ1-1; TRBD1 aligns across 7 bases. V trimming: 4 bases; J trimming: 5 bases; junction bases outside the gene matches: 10. There are 15 residues in the CDR3. Germline V gives CDR1 LNHNV, CDR2 YYDKDF (reference sequence).

The rearrangement links TRBV5-6 to TRBJ1-1; D may be TRBD1 (5 bases). This CDR3 region has 16 residues. Trimming left V 0 bases short and J 2 bases short, with 14 bases between. Per germline, CDR1 SGHDT and CDR2 YYEEEE. The CDR3 here is CASSLDPGRSNTEAFF. Written as DNA, the CDR3 is TGTGCCAGCAGCTTGGACCCAGGGAGGAGCAACACTGAAGCTTTCTTT.

A few counts support this clonotype. As DNA, the CDR3 is TGTGCCAGCGGCCCCGGGACAGGAACGTACGAGCAGTACTTC. Protein sequence: CASGPGTGTYEQYF. The chain joins TRBV12-3 or TRBV12-4 to TRBJ2-7; TRBD1 matches 8 bases. CDR3 length equals 14 residues. The V and J ends lost 8 bases and 4 bases, in that order; junction bases with no gene match: 10.

This clonotype was counted between two and nine times. The J gene is TRBJ2-7, the V gene TRBV5-6; 8 nucleotides match TRBD1. Germline-derived CDR1 and CDR2 are SGHDT and YYEEEE. The trim removed 7 bases at V and 4 bases at J, leaving 10 bases unmatched. The CDR3 is 14 residues long. The CDR3 loop is CASQTGRTGYEQYF. The CDR3 DNA reads as TGTGCCAGCCAGACAGGACGGACAGGGTACGAGCAGTACTTC.

This clonotype turned up a few times. V usage is TRBV29-1 and J usage is TRBJ1-1; 10 bases line up with TRBD1. V dropped 5 bases and J dropped 4; count of bases not matched to a gene: 4. Germline V gene sequence: CDR1 SQVTM, CDR2 ANQGSEA. The CDR3 sequence is 13 residues long. In DNA, the CDR3 is TGCAGCGTTAGACAGGGGGCGGGCACTGAAGCTTTCTTT. Translated, it gives CSVRQGAGTEAFF.

This clonotype was found a few times. This chain links TRBV7-9 with TRBJ2-7; TRBD2 aligns across 14 bases. This CDR3 has 18 residues. Germline loops: CDR1 SEHNR, CDR2 FQNEAQ (reference sequence). Unmatched junction bases numbered 11, after V lost 7 bases and J lost 0 bases. CDR3 loop: CASTGAGLAGATSYEQYF. CDR3 nucleotides: TGTGCCAGCACCGGGGCGGGACTAGCGGGAGCAACCTCCTACGAGCAGTACTTC.

This clonotype turned up a few times. The chain couples TRBV12-3 or TRBV12-4 to TRBJ1-2, with TRBD1 identical over 7 bases. The CDR3 length is 14 residues. V shed 6 bases and J 6 bases; nucleotides not matched to a gene: 10. This CDR3 reads CASRRQGFYDGYTF. In DNA form, the CDR3 reads TGTGCCAGCAGGAGACAGGGTTTCTATGATGGCTACACCTTC.

The chain carries TRBV24-1 and TRBJ2-1; perhaps TRBD2 as D (7 bases). V was pared by 9 bases and J by 6 bases, with 17 bases between. The CDR3 totals 14 residues. Germline V lookup: CDR1 KGHDR, CDR2 SFDVKD. CDR3 in DNA: TGTGCCACCCGGGACGGGGGGCTTCTCAATGAGCAGTTCTTC. It specifies CATRDGGLLNEQFF.

CDR3 nucleotides: TGTGCCAGCAGTCCCCGACCGGGACTAGCGGGTCGAGAGACCCAGTACTTC. As protein: CASSPRPGLAGRETQYF. The chain carries TRBV12-3 or TRBV12-4 and TRBJ2-5; TRBD2 aligns across 12 bases. Trimming cost V 5 bases and J 4 bases; bases outside gene matches: 11. This CDR3 comprises 17 residues.

This clonotype was recorded a few times. The J gene is TRBJ2-1, the V gene TRBV9; TRBD2 is a possible D gene (6 bases). The CDR3 is made up of 16 amino acids. Germline V gene data show CDR1 as SGDLS and CDR2 as YYNGEE. V lost 3 bases, J lost 2 bases, and 15 bases lay in between. This CDR3 reads CASSGGSGVPYNEQFF. The CDR3 DNA follows: TGTGCCAGCAGCGGGGGTAGCGGCGTACCCTACAATGAGCAGTTCTTC.

This clonotype was detected only a few times. The chain links TRBV7-9 to TRBJ2-1; 10 bases are a match to TRBD2. J was trimmed by 3 bases and V by 3 bases; bases with no gene match: 5. This CDR3 has 16 residues. Germline V gene sequence: CDR1 SEHNR, CDR2 FQNEAQ (reference sequence). The CDR3 nucleotides are TGTGCCAGCAGCTTCCAGGGACTAGCGTACTACAATGAGCAGTTCTTC. It is translated as CASSFQGLAYYNEQFF.

This clonotype was detected a few times. The chain joins TRBV6-5 to TRBJ1-2; D call uncertain. From germline, CDR1 is MNHEY and CDR2 SVGAGI. This CDR3 comprises 16 residues. The V end lost 6 bases, the J end lost 0 bases, and 17 bases lay between the germline ends. For the CDR3, the DNA is TGTGCCAGCAGCTTCAAAATGGGCTACACTAACTATGGCTACACCTTC. This encodes CASSFKMGYTNYGYTF.

This clonotype was seen a few times. The chain carries TRBV19 and TRBJ1-1, with D unresolved. V lost 5 bases to trimming and J lost 0 bases, with 10 bases between them. This CDR3 contains 14 residues. Germline values: CDR1 LNHDA, CDR2 SQIVND (reference sequence). CDR3 bases: TGTGCCAGTAGTCGGGGAGACCTGAACACTGAAGCTTTCTTT. Protein sequence: CASSRGDLNTEAFF.

A few counts support this clonotype. The chain couples TRBV7-8 to TRBJ2-5; maybe TRBD2 (6 bases). Trimming stripped 5 bases from V and 3 bases from J, with 13 bases between. The CDR3 has 14 amino acids. Germline V lookup: CDR1 SGHVS, CDR2 FQNEAQ. The CDR3 spells CASSPGGEKETQYF. The CDR3 DNA is TGTGCCAGCAGCCCTGGAGGGGAAAAAGAGACCCAGTACTTC.

The V and J genes are TRBV5-1 and TRBJ2-3, with D tentatively TRBD2 (5 bases). The CDR3 extends over 14 amino acids. CDR1 is SGHRS and CDR2 is YFSETQ in the germline V gene. Trimming stripped 4 bases from V and 2 bases from J, with 11 bases between. The CDR3 region is CASSRFGNTDTQYF. Here the CDR3 DNA reads TGCGCCAGCAGCAGATTCGGGAACACAGATACGCAGTATTTT.

This clonotype showed up many times. The chain couples TRBV12-3 or TRBV12-4 to TRBJ1-1; 7 positions match TRBD1. CDR3 length: 15 amino acids. The junction had 7 bases not matched to a gene; V was cut back by 5 bases and J by 1 base. The CDR3 DNA sequence: TGTGCCAGCAGTGAGAAACAGGGGCCGAACACTGAAGCTTTCTTT. Translated, it gives CASSEKQGPNTEAFF.

This clonotype was counted a few times. This likely comes from a read error, as the CDR3 has no conserved phenylalanine or tryptophan at its end. Because the CDR3's place on the DNA is in doubt, the DNA is left out and the CDR3 is given as listed by TCRdb. The CDR3 here is CASSPRLAGL. J is TRBJ2-7 and V is TRBV5-1; the table's TRBD2 call for D was not verified on the DNA. The CDR3 extends over 10 residues, inclusive of both ends. The germline gives CDR1 SGHRS, CDR2 YFSETQ.

Comment on this clonotype: A read error is possible here, since a much larger clone lies one base away. This chain joins TRBV11-2 and TRBJ2-3; D remains ambiguous. The CDR3 is 10 residues long. Germline CDR1 reads SGHAT; CDR2 reads FQNNGV. Trimming took 6 bases from V and 6 from J, leaving 4 bases between them. As DNA, the CDR3 is TGTGCCAGCAGGTCCGATACGCAGTATTTT. Translation: CASRSDTQYF.